What follows are 7 T cell receptor beta chains derived from one specimen sequenced in a study of T-cell memory formation after mild COVID-19 (dated by TCRdb to the early 2020s). The library came from 5' RACE. Instrument used: Illumina NovaSeq 6000. In TCRdb, the public reads were trimmed at Q25 with fastp and aligned with MiXCR, with productive beta chains retained. Each entry merges the rows of one CDR3 protein and shows their most common DNA and genes. In this sample the table shows roughly 450,000 distinct CDR3 sequences, roughly 18% of which occur a single time. The ten largest make up roughly 21% of the sample. The sequencing input was PBMCs or a T cell subset sorted from them (not recorded which). The receptors derive from a man aged 18 to 30 who had mild COVID-19 (a few samples of this study predate the infection). The sample titles of this study are shuffled in the database, so cell type and time point are left out; the donor was told from shared clones.

This clonotype has ten or more counts. CDR3 DNA sequence: TGCGCCAGCAGCTTGGGGGCGAGCCAAGAGACCCAGTACTTC. Its translation: CASSLGASQETQYF. This chain uses TRBV5-1 with TRBJ2-5; D is unclear. CDR1 and CDR2 (germline): SGHRS, YFSETQ. The CDR3 totals 14 residues. The ends were cut back, 0 bases at V and 1 base at J, with 7 bases in the middle.

The gene calls are TRBV7-4 and TRBJ2-5; a possible D gene is TRBD1 (6 bases). Trimming stripped 5 bases from V and 5 bases from J, with 12 bases between. The CDR3 covers 13 residues. Germline V gene lookup returns CDR1 SGHVT and CDR2 SQSDAQ. In DNA form, the CDR3 reads TGTGCCAGCAGCCAACAGGGATGGGAGACCCAGTACTTC. It codes for CASSQQGWETQYF.

The rearrangement joins TRBV4-1 to TRBJ2-1, with a possible D match to TRBD2 (7 bases). The V end lost 6 bases, the J end lost 7 bases, and 16 bases lay between the germline ends. CDR3 length equals 14 residues. The V gene's germline CDR1 is MGHRA and CDR2 YSYEKL. CDR3 coding DNA: TGCGCCAGCAGGGGGGGGTCGAGGGGGAATGAGCAGTTCTTC. It yields the protein CASRGGSRGNEQFF.

The genes are TRBV28 and TRBJ2-1; 7 positions agree with TRBD1. The CDR3 covers 15 residues. The J segment lost 8 bases and the V segment lost 3 bases, leaving 10 bases of the junction unmatched. Germline CDR1 reads MDHEN; CDR2 reads SYDVKM. The CDR3 DNA is TGTGCCAGCAGTTTTCAAGGGCAGGGGGTCGATGAGCAGTTCTTC. Protein product: CASSFQGQGVDEQFF.

Comments on this clonotype: A much larger clone differs from this one at a single base, so this may be a read error. The V and J genes are TRBV9 and TRBJ2-3, with no clear D. Deletions cut 4 bases from V and 2 bases from J, with 5 bases between. This CDR3 is built from 12 residues. Germline V gene data show CDR1 as SGDLS and CDR2 as YYNGEE. The chain's CDR3 is CASSTNTDTQYF. CDR3 in DNA: TGTGCCAGCAGCACAAACACAGATACGCAGTATTTT.

This clonotype was observed a handful of times. This chain links TRBV24-1 with TRBJ2-1, with a possible D match to TRBD1 (6 bases). The CDR3 length is 12 residues. The V and J ends lost 8 bases and 7 bases respectively, with 11 bases between them. Germline CDR1 KGHDR, CDR2 SFDVKD. The CDR3 is CATKGDTNEQFF. As DNA, the CDR3 is TGTGCCACCAAGGGGGACACTAATGAGCAGTTCTTC.

This clonotype was seen a handful of times. The genes are TRBV3-1 and TRBJ1-1; no clear D. This CDR3 spans 13 amino acids. Trimming stripped 0 bases from V and 6 bases from J, with 8 bases between. CDR1 and CDR2 (germline): LGHDT, YNNKEL (reference sequence). The chain's CDR3 is CASSQEDRSEAFF. Written as DNA, the CDR3 is TGTGCCAGCAGCCAAGAGGACCGATCTGAAGCTTTCTTT.